The clone carrying this T cell receptor (beta chain) was picked up many times. The CDR3 is 15 amino acids. The V gene's germline CDR1 is MNHEY and CDR2 SVGAGI. V gave up 4 bases and J gave up 7 bases; unmatched junction bases: 8. TCRdb re-called the RT-PCR reads through MiXCR, storing one row per CDR3 protein. This sample has about 680,000 distinct CDR3 sequences, with approximately 15% found just once. The sequenced material came from memory CD4+ T cells from blood. The chain links TRBV6-5 to TRBJ2-1; 9 bases are shared with TRBD2. The receptor was isolated from a female donor in good health, serving as a healthy control. The CDR3 coding sequence is TGTGCCAGCAGTTTAACTAGCGGGTCGTGGAATGAGCAGTTCTTC. Translating it yields CASSLTSGSWNEQFF.